The entry below describes one T cell receptor beta chain. This CDR3 is 13 amino acids long. Germline V gene lookup returns CDR1 SQVTM and CDR2 ANQGSEA. Trimming left V 7 bases short and J 2 bases short, with 14 bases between. The sample comes from a study of CD8 T cells in ankylosing spondylitis. TCRdb reanalysed the 5' RACE reads using MiXCR and keeps one entry per CDR3 protein. This sample has approximately 340,000 distinct CDR3 sequences, with about 15% found just once. The gene calls are TRBV29-1 and TRBJ1-2, with a tentative D call TRBD1 (6 bases). What was sequenced was blood, either unsorted or a sorted T cell fraction (not recorded which). This clonotype originated in a male donor with ankylosing spondylitis or in good health (not recorded which). In nucleotides, the CDR3 is TGCAGCGGCGGGACAAACCCGAACTATGGCTACACCTTC. Translation gives CSGGTNPNYGYTF.